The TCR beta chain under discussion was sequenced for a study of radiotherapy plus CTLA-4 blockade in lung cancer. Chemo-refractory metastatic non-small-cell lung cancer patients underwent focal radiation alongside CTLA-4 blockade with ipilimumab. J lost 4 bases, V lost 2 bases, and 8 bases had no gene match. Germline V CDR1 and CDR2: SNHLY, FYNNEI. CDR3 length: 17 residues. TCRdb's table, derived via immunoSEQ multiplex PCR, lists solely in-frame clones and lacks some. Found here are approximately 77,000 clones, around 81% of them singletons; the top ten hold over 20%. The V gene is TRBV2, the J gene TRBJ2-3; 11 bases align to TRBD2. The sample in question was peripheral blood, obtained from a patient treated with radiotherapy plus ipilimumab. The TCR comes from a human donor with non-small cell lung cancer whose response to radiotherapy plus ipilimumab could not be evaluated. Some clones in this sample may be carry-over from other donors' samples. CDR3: CASSEPGLAVSADTQYF. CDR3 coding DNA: TGTGCCAGCAGTGAACCGGGACTAGCGGTGAGCGCAGATACGCAGTATTTT. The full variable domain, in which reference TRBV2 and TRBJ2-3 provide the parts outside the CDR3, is EPEVTQTPSHQVTQMGQEVILRCVPISNHLYFYWYRQILGQKVEFLVSFYNNEISEKSEIFDDQFSVERPDGSNFTLKIRSTKLEDSAMYFCASSEPGLAVSADTQYFGPGTRLTVL.